A selection of T cell receptor beta chains follows, all from one sample in a study of blood T cell repertoires in COVID-19. The protocol was immunoSEQ multiplex PCR, while the TCRdb copy is restricted to in-frame clones and leaves out a portion. Among about 56,000 clones listed, 84% were seen once. Material for sequencing was peripheral blood. The receptors stem from an elderly woman with acute or convalescent COVID-19. Each CDR3 is given with its conserved first and last residue.

V gene	CDR3 protein
TRBV9	CASSPHGTDNSPLHF
TRBV11-2	CASSRIAGSSYNEQFF
TRBV11-3	CASSWTSDAYNEQFF
TRBV5-8	CASSSSYQGSTDTQYF
TRBV5-4	CASSFNYYGYTF
TRBV5-6	CASSLAPGFVKNIQYF
TRBV5-4	CASSPKDSTSRGYTF
TRBV5-4	CASSQDREQVGGYTF
TRBV15	CATSRERGFSNQPQHF
TRBV7-2	CASSLVSGGNYEQYF
TRBV2	CASSARGNTGELFF
TRBV7-8	CASSPTRRAPGAFF
TRBV2	CASRGQPNQPQHF
TRBV5-1	CASSLEGDGKNIQYF
TRBV10-3	CATLGTSGGYEQYF
TRBV5-1	CASSGQGPYEQYF
TRBV4-1	CASSQGAVADTQYF
TRBV6-5	CAGKGAYEQYF
TRBV5-4	CASSPGRGPNEKLFF
TRBV5-5	CASSLQGAGNQPQHF
TRBV14	CANSQVWESPLHF
TRBV14	CASSQGRGVYEAFF
TRBV2	CASGRTGPSGANVLTF
TRBV7-9	CASSLLGWGTADDGYTF
TRBV27	CASSSGGALSGANVLTF
TRBV11-3	CASSLAVGDTQYF
TRBV11-3	CASSLDKGGSVHEQYF
TRBV4-1	CASSHVQGYYGYTF
TRBV14	CASSRAPGQYSYEQYF
TRBV5-1	CASSTGTGGTEAFF
TRBV19	CASSRTVVTQPQHF
TRBV4-1	CASSQVIAGKVYEQYF
TRBV10-3	CAIGQGGPYEQYF
TRBV7-2	CASSPRDTQYF
TRBV6-4	CASSGGFPADTQYF
TRBV11-3	CASSQGTGDFYEQYF
TRBV6-5	CASSNPSRGLEQFF
TRBV5-4	CASRLAGGLIDGYTF
TRBV2	CASSGGGTGTEAFF
TRBV6-2/TRBV6-3	CASSYGGEQYF
TRBV12-3/TRBV12-4	CASSSADYGYTF